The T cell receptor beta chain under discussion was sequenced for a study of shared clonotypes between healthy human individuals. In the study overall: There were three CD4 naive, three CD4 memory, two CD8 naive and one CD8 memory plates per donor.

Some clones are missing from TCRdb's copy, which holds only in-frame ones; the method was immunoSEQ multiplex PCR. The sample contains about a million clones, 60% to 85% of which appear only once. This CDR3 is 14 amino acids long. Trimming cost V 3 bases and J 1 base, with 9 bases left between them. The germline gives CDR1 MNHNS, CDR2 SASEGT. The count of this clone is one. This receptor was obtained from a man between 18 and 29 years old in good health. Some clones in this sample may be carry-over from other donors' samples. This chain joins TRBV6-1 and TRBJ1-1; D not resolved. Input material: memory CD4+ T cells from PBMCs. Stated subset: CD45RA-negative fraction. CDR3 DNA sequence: TGTGCCAGCAGTGACCTTATTCCGAACACTGAAGCTTTCTTT. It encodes CASSDLIPNTEAFF.